Included here is one T cell receptor beta chain sequence, with context. About 83 million PBMCs served as the genomic DNA source for unsorted samples. Germline values: CDR1 MNHEY, CDR2 SMNVEV (reference sequence). The CDR3 totals 15 residues. Between the trimmed V and J ends, which lost 7 bases and 2 bases, there was a span of 17 bases. The data stem from a study of shared clonotypes between healthy human individuals. Using immunoSEQ multiplex PCR, the repertoire was profiled, and TCRdb retains in-frame clones only, with some absent. The sample contains 400,000 to 500,000 clones, less than 80% of which appear only once.

The chain employs TRBV27 and TRBJ1-1; D remains ambiguous. This receptor was taken from a woman in her forties in good health. Some clones in this sample may be carry-over from other donors' samples. The sequencing input was PBMCs. The CDR3 DNA reads as TGTGCCAGCACCCTTAATGGTGGGAGAAACACTGAAGCTTTCTTT. This codes for CASTLNGGRNTEAFF.